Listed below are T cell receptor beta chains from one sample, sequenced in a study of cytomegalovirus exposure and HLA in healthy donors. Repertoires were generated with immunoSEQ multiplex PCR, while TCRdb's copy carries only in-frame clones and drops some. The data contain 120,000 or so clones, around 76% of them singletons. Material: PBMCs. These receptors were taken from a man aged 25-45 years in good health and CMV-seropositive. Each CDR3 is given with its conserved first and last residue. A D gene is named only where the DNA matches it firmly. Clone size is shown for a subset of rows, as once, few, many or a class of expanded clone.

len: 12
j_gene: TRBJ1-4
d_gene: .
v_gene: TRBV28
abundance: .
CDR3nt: TGTGCCAGCAGTCGCAGGGTTGAAAAACTGTTTTTT
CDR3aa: CASSRRVEKLFF

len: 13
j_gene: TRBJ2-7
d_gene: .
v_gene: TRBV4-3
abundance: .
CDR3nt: TGCGCCAGCAGCCAAGATCTCCGGTACGAGCAGTACTTC
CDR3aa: CASSQDLRYEQYF

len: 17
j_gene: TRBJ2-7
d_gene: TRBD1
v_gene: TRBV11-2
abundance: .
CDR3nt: TGTGCCAGCAGCTTAGGGGTTAACAGGGGTTTTTCCTACGAGCAGTACTTC
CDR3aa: CASSLGVNRGFSYEQYF

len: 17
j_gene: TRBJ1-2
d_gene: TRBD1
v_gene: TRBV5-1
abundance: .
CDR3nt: TGCGCCAGCAGCTTGGAAGCAGGGGGAATAAGTAACTATGGCTACACCTTC
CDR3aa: CASSLEAGGISNYGYTF

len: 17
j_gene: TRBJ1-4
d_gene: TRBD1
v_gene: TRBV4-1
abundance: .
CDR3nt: TGCGCCAGCAGCCAACCTTTGACAGGGCGCGTACACGAAAAACTGTTTTTT
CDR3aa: CASSQPLTGRVHEKLFF

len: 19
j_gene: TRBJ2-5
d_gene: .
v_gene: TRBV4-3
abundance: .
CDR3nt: TGCGCCAGCAGCCCCTGGACTAACGGGGGAGTACCTTCGGGGGAGACCCAGTACTTC
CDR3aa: CASSPWTNGGVPSGETQYF

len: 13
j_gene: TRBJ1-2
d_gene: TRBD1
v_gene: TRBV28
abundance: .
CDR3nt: TGTGCCAGCAGCCAACAGGGGAGCTATGGCTACACCTTC
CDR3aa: CASSQQGSYGYTF

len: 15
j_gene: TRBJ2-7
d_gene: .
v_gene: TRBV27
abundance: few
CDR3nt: TGTGCCAGCAGTTTATCAGCGACAGGACTTTACGAGCAGTACTTC
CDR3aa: CASSLSATGLYEQYF

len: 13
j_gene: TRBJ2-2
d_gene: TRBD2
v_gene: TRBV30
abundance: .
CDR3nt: TGTGCCTGGTTTCAGCGGGGGGCCCGCAAGCTGTTTTTT
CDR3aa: CAWFQRGARKLFF

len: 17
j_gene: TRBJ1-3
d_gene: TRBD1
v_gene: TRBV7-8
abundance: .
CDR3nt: TGTGCCAGCAGCTTAGGGCGACTTAGGGGGCTTGGAAACACCATATATTTT
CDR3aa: CASSLGRLRGLGNTIYF